Listed below are T cell receptor beta chains from one sample, sequenced in a study of lymphopenia after photon versus proton radiotherapy. TCRdb's table, derived via immunoSEQ multiplex PCR, lists solely in-frame clones and lacks some. The sample has more than 80,000 clones; about 86% are singletons. The sample was peripheral blood, taken from a patient treated with proton-based radiotherapy. These receptor sequences come from a man aged 55 to 70 with pancreatic cancer. CDR3s leave out the opening cysteine and the closing phenylalanine or tryptophan. The order of the fields is CDR3 length, V gene, J gene, CDR3 protein.

length: 15
V: TRBV28
J: TRBJ1-5
CDR3: ASRAQGGFFSNQPQH

length: 14
V: TRBV27
J: TRBJ2-7
CDR3: ASSPRVGAPLHEQY

length: 11
V: TRBV5-6
J: TRBJ2-1
CDR3: ASSLGPGNEQF

length: 10
V: TRBV7-2
J: TRBJ2-5
CDR3: ASSLAGETQY

length: 14
V: TRBV11-3
J: TRBJ2-1
CDR3: ASSLELAGGVNEQF

length: 13
V: TRBV4-1
J: TRBJ2-7
CDR3: ASSHSSGSSYEQY

length: 14
V: TRBV9
J: TRBJ2-1
CDR3: ASSVVGSGAYNEQF

length: 11
V: TRBV6-6
J: TRBJ1-5
CDR3: ASSYSEPQPQH

length: 14
V: TRBV2
J: TRBJ2-7
CDR3: ASSMAGWQENYEQY

length: 12
V: TRBV6-5
J: TRBJ2-1
CDR3: ASSKGQGRNEQF

length: 11
V: TRBV30
J: TRBJ1-2
CDR3: AWSEVRGSGYI

length: 13
V: TRBV5-4
J: TRBJ2-3
CDR3: ASSADPSSPDTQY

length: 10
V: TRBV2
J: TRBJ2-7
CDR3: ASRGDSYEQY

length: 9
V: TRBV19
J: TRBJ1-3
CDR3: ASRLLNTIY

length: 13
V: TRBV28
J: TRBJ1-5
CDR3: ASTSPGQSTRAQH

length: 14
V: TRBV5-1
J: TRBJ2-3
CDR3: ASSLTGRGSTDTQY

length: 12
V: TRBV5-1
J: TRBJ2-1
CDR3: ASSLPGQYNEQF

length: 12
V: TRBV11-2
J: TRBJ2-6
CDR3: ASSSPVGANVLT

length: 14
V: TRBV27
J: TRBJ1-5
CDR3: ASSPWTGVGNQPQH

length: 12
V: TRBV7-9
J: TRBJ2-7
CDR3: ASSLAGTTYEQY

length: 13
V: TRBV5-1
J: TRBJ2-5
CDR3: ASSSLLEYQETQY

length: 13
V: TRBV5-4
J: TRBJ2-2
CDR3: ASSLYGRFGGELF

length: 8
V: TRBV2
J: TRBJ2-5
CDR3: ASSEETQY

length: 11
V: TRBV11-2
J: TRBJ1-1
CDR3: ASSGTGRTEAF

length: 14
V: TRBV2
J: TRBJ2-7
CDR3: ASSEASAARAYEQY

length: 11
V: TRBV11-3
J: TRBJ1-5
CDR3: ASSLDRDQPQH

length: 14
V: TRBV19
J: TRBJ1-4
CDR3: ASSIDPTGWDEKLF

length: 10
V: TRBV29-1
J: TRBJ2-1
CDR3: SVRITYNEQF

length: 12
V: TRBV5-1
J: TRBJ2-3
CDR3: ASSLGQVTDTQY

length: 13
V: TRBV19
J: TRBJ2-1
CDR3: ASTSQGVGYNEQF

length: 12
V: TRBV4-1
J: TRBJ1-1
CDR3: ASSQIRIGAEAF

length: 9
V: TRBV25-1
J: TRBJ2-1
CDR3: ASSEHDEQF

length: 13
V: TRBV7-8
J: TRBJ2-7
CDR3: ASKIAGGPVLEQY

length: 11
V: TRBV29-1
J: TRBJ1-2
CDR3: SAWAESNYGYT

length: 14
V: TRBV19
J: TRBJ2-7
CDR3: ASSILPGAGRSEQY

length: 13
V: TRBV2
J: TRBJ1-4
CDR3: ASSSKGLANEKLF

length: 12
V: TRBV13
J: TRBJ1-4
CDR3: ASSYGTGYEKLF

length: 13
V: TRBV18
J: TRBJ2-7
CDR3: ASSPPRSISYEQY

length: 14
V: TRBV28
J: TRBJ2-1
CDR3: ASSRTARGSYNEQF

length: 11
V: TRBV18
J: TRBJ1-4
CDR3: ATAEGLNEKLF

length: 13
V: TRBV7-2
J: TRBJ2-3
CDR3: ASSFSGAGTDTQY

length: 12
V: TRBV29-1
J: TRBJ1-2
CDR3: SVWTGGLSTGYT

length: 11
V: TRBV6-5
J: TRBJ2-7
CDR3: ASSIRFGVEQY

length: 14
V: TRBV13
J: TRBJ1-2
CDR3: ASSLGSRASDYGYT

length: 11
V: TRBV27
J: TRBJ2-3
CDR3: ASSSGDTDTQY

length: 13
V: TRBV5-1
J: TRBJ2-4
CDR3: ASSLDGPSQNIQY

length: 12
V: TRBV5-6
J: TRBJ1-2
CDR3: ASSFGARGYGYT

length: 15
V: TRBV18
J: TRBJ2-5
CDR3: ASSPLRRTEREGTQY

length: 15
V: TRBV5-1
J: TRBJ1-4
CDR3: ASSLSARGNSNEKLF

length: 13
V: TRBV7-2
J: TRBJ2-7
CDR3: ASSSHRDRGYEQY

length: 17
V: TRBV11-2
J: TRBJ2-1
CDR3: ASSLDGPNAGGPEYGQF

length: 12
V: TRBV6-1
J: TRBJ1-5
CDR3: ASSERTGNQPQH

length: 14
V: TRBV2
J: TRBJ2-5
CDR3: ASSDNTGGGQETQY

length: 16
V: TRBV7-9
J: TRBJ2-7
CDR3: ASSSLRTSGRGSYEQY

length: 10
V: TRBV19
J: TRBJ2-1
CDR3: ASSLRDNEQF

length: 11
V: TRBV11-2
J: TRBJ2-2
CDR3: ASSLIMSGELF

length: 11
V: TRBV10-3
J: TRBJ1-4
CDR3: AIASSTNEKLF

length: 9
V: TRBV20-1
J: TRBJ2-1
CDR3: SVRKFNEQF

length: 13
V: TRBV9
J: TRBJ2-5
CDR3: ASSVRAADGETQY